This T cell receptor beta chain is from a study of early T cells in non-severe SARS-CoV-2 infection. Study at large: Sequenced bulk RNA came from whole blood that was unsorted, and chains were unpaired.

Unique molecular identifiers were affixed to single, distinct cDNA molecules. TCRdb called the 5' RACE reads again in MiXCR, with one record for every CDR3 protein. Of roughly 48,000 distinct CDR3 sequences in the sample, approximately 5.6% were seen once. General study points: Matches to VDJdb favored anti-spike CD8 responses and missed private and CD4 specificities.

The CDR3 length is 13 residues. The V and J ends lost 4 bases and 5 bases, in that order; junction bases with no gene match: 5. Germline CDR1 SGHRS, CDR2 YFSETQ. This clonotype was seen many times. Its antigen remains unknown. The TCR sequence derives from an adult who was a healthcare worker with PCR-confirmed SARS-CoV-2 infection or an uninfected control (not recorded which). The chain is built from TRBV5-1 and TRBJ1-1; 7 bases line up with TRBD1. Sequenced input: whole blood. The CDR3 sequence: CASSAQGRTEAFF. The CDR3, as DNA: TGCGCCAGCAGCGCACAGGGGAGGACTGAAGCTTTCTTT.